Detailed here is one T cell receptor (beta chain). Source study methods: Cell counts per sample came from amplifying reference gene primers. Method: immunoSEQ multiplex PCR; TCRdb's copy keeps in-frame clones and lacks some. V, J and clone size reflect that table, while D and trimming were determined from the DNA. The table records about 200,000 clones, 88% of them present only once. This sample was taken from a study of blood T cell repertoires in COVID-19. Overall study context: Italy, Spain and the United States were the sources of the convalescent and acute COVID-19 samples. Sources were T cells, B-cell-depleted T cells, or PBMCs; the material itself was cDNA or gDNA.

V lost 5 bases to trimming and J lost 5 bases; unmatched junction nucleotides: 5. This CDR3 comprises 15 residues. CDR1 and CDR2 from the germline V gene are LNHDA and SQIVND (reference sequence). The specimen was peripheral blood. V and J are TRBV19 and TRBJ2-2, with 10 nucleotides matching TRBD2. The receptor comes from a man between 18 and 35 years old with active or convalescent COVID-19. CDR3 in DNA: TGTGCCAGTAGTCTAGCGGGAGCCGATACCGGGGAGCTGTTTTTT. The encoded protein is CASSLAGADTGELFF.